This is a list of T cell receptor beta chains from one sample in a study of blood T cell repertoires in COVID-19. Clones were read by immunoSEQ multiplex PCR, and TCRdb kept only the in-frame ones, dropping some. The sample includes under 300,000 clones, approximately 83% of them seen just once. The specimen was peripheral blood. These TCRs come from a human donor in a cohort sampled during active COVID-19. The CDR3 runs from the conserved cysteine through the conserved F or W. The order of the fields is V gene, J gene, clone size, D gene, CDR3 protein, CDR3 DNA. D genes are given only for firm matches. The listing skips clone size in some rows; elsewhere it reads once, few, many or a size class.

TRBV2	TRBJ1-6	-	-	CASRRESSYNSPLHF	TGTGCCAGCAGGAGAGAGAGCTCCTATAATTCACCCCTCCACTTT
TRBV9	TRBJ1-1	-	TRBD1	CASTLGTGNTEAFF	TGTGCCAGCACCCTCGGGACAGGGAACACTGAAGCTTTCTTT
TRBV5-4	TRBJ2-2	-	TRBD2	CASSLAGGGYPGELFF	TGTGCCAGCAGCTTGGCCGGGGGGGGGTACCCCGGGGAGCTGTTTTTT
TRBV6-5	TRBJ2-1	-	TRBD2	CASTPGLAGVHEQFF	TGTGCCAGCACCCCGGGACTAGCGGGAGTGCATGAGCAGTTCTTC
TRBV2	TRBJ1-5	-	-	CASSVVRENQPQHF	TGTGCCAGCAGTGTGGTCCGGGAGAATCAGCCCCAGCATTTT
TRBV28	TRBJ1-2	-	-	CASSFEVGYTF	TGTGCCAGCAGTTTCGAGGTTGGCTACACCTTC
TRBV6-4	TRBJ1-2	-	-	CASSPSTVAGYGYTF	TGTGCCAGCAGCCCATCCACAGTGGCGGGCTATGGCTACACCTTC
TRBV5-1	TRBJ2-7	-	-	CASSLDRSYEQYF	TGCGCCAGCAGCTTGGACAGATCGTACGAGCAGTACTTC
TRBV6-4	TRBJ1-4	once	TRBD1	CASSDRAGGVEKLFF	TGTGCCAGCAGTGACCGGGCAGGGGGCGTTGAAAAACTGTTTTTT
TRBV11-2	TRBJ2-7	-	TRBD1	CASSLVGQGHLEQYF	TGTGCCAGCAGCTTAGTGGGACAGGGGCATCTGGAGCAGTACTTC
TRBV5-4	TRBJ2-1	-	-	CASSMEGRYNEQFF	TGTGCCAGCAGCATGGAAGGCAGGTACAATGAGCAGTTCTTC
TRBV11-2	TRBJ2-3	-	TRBD2	CASSPIGGGFRTDTQYF	TGTGCCAGCAGCCCCATCGGCGGGGGGTTTCGCACAGATACGCAGTATTTT
TRBV11-2	TRBJ2-7	-	-	CASSWRQVEQYF	TGTGCCAGCAGCTGGAGACAGGTCGAGCAGTACTTC
TRBV14	TRBJ2-5	-	TRBD1	CASSQRQGGGETQYF	TGTGCCAGCAGCCAAAGACAGGGCGGAGGAGAGACCCAGTACTTC
TRBV19	TRBJ2-7	-	TRBD1	CASSSRQYRGSGEQYF	TGTGCCAGTAGTTCCCGCCAGTACAGGGGGTCTGGAGAGCAGTACTTC
TRBV13	TRBJ2-1	-	-	CASSMDSSSYNEQFF	TGTGCCAGCAGCATGGACTCGAGCTCCTACAATGAGCAGTTCTTC
TRBV10-1	TRBJ2-7	-	TRBD1	CASTGTGSYEQYF	TGCGCCAGTACCGGGACAGGGTCGTACGAGCAGTACTTC
TRBV24-1	TRBJ2-2	-	TRBD2	CATSDPWTSGNTGELFF	TGTGCCACCAGTGATCCATGGACTAGTGGGAACACCGGGGAGCTGTTTTTT
TRBV7-6	TRBJ2-7	few	TRBD1	CASSLEAGGNEQYF	TGTGCCAGCAGCTTAGAGGCAGGGGGCAACGAGCAGTACTTC
TRBV11-2	TRBJ2-5	-	TRBD2	CASSKGLAGEEETQYF	TGTGCCAGCAGCAAAGGACTAGCGGGAGAGGAAGAGACCCAGTACTTC
TRBV7-9	TRBJ2-7	-	TRBD1	CASSPPGTGAYEQYF	TGTGCCAGCAGCCCCCCGGGGACAGGGGCCTACGAGCAGTACTTC
TRBV11-3	TRBJ2-2	-	-	CASSSRGTSNTGELFF	TGTGCCAGCAGCTCTCGAGGGACTTCGAACACCGGGGAGCTGTTTTTT
TRBV4-2	TRBJ1-2	-	-	CASSPEEGGSYYGYTF	TGTGCCAGCAGCCCTGAGGAGGGAGGATCGTACTATGGCTACACCTTC
TRBV5-1	TRBJ2-3	few	TRBD1	CASSSGQGTDTQYF	TGCGCCAGCAGCTCGGGACAGGGTACAGATACGCAGTATTTT
TRBV7-9	TRBJ1-3	-	TRBD1	CASSLGQTNTIYF	TGTGCCAGCAGCTTGGGACAGACGAACACCATATATTTT
TRBV5-1	TRBJ2-7	once	-	CASSGAGQTYEQYF	TGCGCCAGCAGCGGGGCGGGACAGACCTACGAGCAGTACTTC
TRBV18	TRBJ2-5	-	TRBD1	CASSETGERETQYF	TGTGCCAGCTCCGAAACAGGGGAGCGAGAGACCCAGTACTTC
TRBV20-1	TRBJ2-3	many	-	CSASQIQTQYF	TGCAGTGCTAGTCAGATTCAGACGCAGTATTTT